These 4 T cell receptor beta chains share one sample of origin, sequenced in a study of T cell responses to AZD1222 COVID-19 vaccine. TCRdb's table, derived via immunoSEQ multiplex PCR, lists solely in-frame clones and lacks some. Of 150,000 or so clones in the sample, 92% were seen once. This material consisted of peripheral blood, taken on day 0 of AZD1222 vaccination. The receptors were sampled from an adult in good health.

The chain's CDR3 is CASSLAGTSAWDEQFF. CDR3 nucleotides: TGTGCCAGCAGTTTAGCCGGGACTAGCGCCTGGGATGAGCAGTTCTTC. The chain uses TRBV27 and TRBJ2-1; 10 bases align to TRBD2. In germline, CDR1 is MNHEY, CDR2 SMNVEV (reference sequence). The V gene end was trimmed by 2 bases and the J gene end by 8 bases; junction bases not matched to a gene: 9. The CDR3 consists of 16 residues.

Here the CDR3 DNA reads TGTGCCAGCAGTAGGGACAGGGTTGGAGATACGCAGTATTTT. Translation: CASSRDRVGDTQYF. The chain carries TRBV2 and TRBJ2-3; 9 positions agree with TRBD1. V lost 5 bases to trimming and J lost 5 bases; unmatched junction nucleotides: 5. CDR1 and CDR2 (germline): SNHLY, FYNNEI. The length of the CDR3 is 14 residues.

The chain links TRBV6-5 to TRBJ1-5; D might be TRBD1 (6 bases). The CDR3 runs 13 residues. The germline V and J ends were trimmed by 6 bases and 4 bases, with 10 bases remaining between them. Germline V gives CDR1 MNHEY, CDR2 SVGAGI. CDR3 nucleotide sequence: TGTGCCAGCAGGTTGGACAGTAATCAGCCCCAGCATTTT. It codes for CASRLDSNQPQHF.

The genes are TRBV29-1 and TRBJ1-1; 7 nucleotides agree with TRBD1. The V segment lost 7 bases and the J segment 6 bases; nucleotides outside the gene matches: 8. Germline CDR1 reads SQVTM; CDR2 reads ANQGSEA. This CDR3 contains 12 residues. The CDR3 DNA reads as TGCAGCGGACAGGGAAACTGGCCTGAAGCTTTCTTT. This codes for CSGQGNWPEAFF. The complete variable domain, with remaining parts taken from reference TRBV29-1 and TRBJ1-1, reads SAVISQKPSRDICQRGTSLTIQCQVDSQVTMMFWYRQQPGQSLTLIATANQGSEATYESGFVIDKFPISRPNLTFSTLTVSNMSPEDSSIYLCSGQGNWPEAFFGQGTRLTVV.